This T cell receptor beta chain was recovered during a study of shared clonotypes between healthy human individuals. Study context: Researchers assigned three CD4 naive, three CD4 memory, two CD8 naive and one CD8 memory plate to each donor. The study's findings and limits: Naive subsets tended to show greater estimated richness than memory subsets.

Naive CD4+ cells were CD45RA-selected; the remaining cells were memory. This clone appeared once. What it recognizes is unknown. Samples underwent the assay at deep level. The assay was immunoSEQ multiplex PCR, and TCRdb's table has in-frame clones only and misses some. The sample shows approximately 2.3 million clones, approximately 95% of them seen only once. The germline V and J ends were trimmed by 6 bases and 11 bases, with 17 bases remaining between them. The CDR3 consists of 13 residues. Germline-derived CDR1 and CDR2 are LNHDA and SQIVND (reference sequence). The V gene is TRBV19, the J gene TRBJ1-5; D not resolved. This TCR derives from a young man in good health. Some clones in this sample may be carry-over from other donors' samples. The sample taken for sequencing was naive CD4+ T cells from PBMCs. Subset here: CD45RA+ positively selected. The CDR3 is CASRAEWGAAQHF. In DNA form, the CDR3 reads TGTGCCAGTAGAGCCGAGTGGGGTGCAGCCCAGCATTTT.